The 26 T cell receptor beta chains in this list originate from one sample, sequenced in a study of identical twins. TCRdb used MiXCR to reprocess the 5' RACE reads, holding one entry per CDR3 protein. The repertoire holds roughly 770,000 distinct CDR3 sequences, with around a sixth as singletons. The sample was also linked to a second study, of T cells expressing NK-cell markers.

The sample was PBMCs. The source of these receptors is a woman aged 18 to 35 in good health.

There are a few counts of this clonotype. The gene calls are TRBV20-1 and TRBJ2-1; D perhaps matches TRBD2 (5 bases). The CDR3 spans 11 residues. The V gene lost 4 bases and the J gene lost 7 bases, with 8 bases spanning the gap. Germline V CDR1 and CDR2: DFQATT, SNEGSKA (reference sequence). The CDR3 coding sequence is TGCAGTGCTAAAGCGGTGAATGAGCAGTTCTTC. Its protein product is CSAKAVNEQFF.

The chain employs TRBV7-8 and TRBJ2-7, with D perhaps TRBD1 or TRBD2 (5 bases each). This CDR3 contains 17 residues. V was trimmed by 5 bases and J by 3 bases, leaving 23 bases between them. CDR1 is SGHVS, CDR2 FQNEAQ, per germline. CDR3 in DNA: TGTGCCAGCAGCCCGGGTTCCGGGGACGGGGCGTTCTACGAGCAGTACTTC. As protein: CASSPGSGDGAFYEQYF.

In its sample, this clonotype was seen a few times. The chain is built from TRBV5-1 and TRBJ1-2; D ambiguous. Germline CDR1 SGHRS, CDR2 YFSETQ. Trimming took 0 bases from V and 6 from J, leaving 12 bases between them. There are 14 residues in the CDR3. CDR3 nucleotides: TGCGCCAGCAGCTTGGATACCAGGAAGGATGGCTACACCTTC. Translated: CASSLDTRKDGYTF.

This clonotype was recorded a few times. The gene calls are TRBV20-1 and TRBJ2-7, with D perhaps TRBD1 or TRBD2 (5 bases each). This CDR3 contains 14 residues. In germline, CDR1 is DFQATT, CDR2 SNEGSKA (reference sequence). V lost 6 bases and J lost 3, with 18 bases in between. The chain's CDR3 is CSALHGDPYYEQYF. The DNA of the CDR3 is TGCAGTGCCCTCCACGGGGACCCCTACTACGAGCAGTACTTC.

This clonotype turned up a few times. The CDR3 DNA reads as TGTGCCAGCAGCTTAGTTGCAGGGAATGTGGATGGCTACACCTTC. Encoded protein: CASSLVAGNVDGYTF. This rearrangement joins TRBV11-2 to TRBJ1-2, with a possible D match to TRBD1 (5 bases). The CDR3 totals 15 residues. The V end lost 1 base, the J end lost 6 bases, and 15 bases lay between the germline ends. The germline CDR1 and CDR2 sequences are SGHAT and FQNNGV. The full variable domain, in which reference TRBV11-2 and TRBJ1-2 provide the parts outside the CDR3, is EAGVAQSPRYKIIEKRQSVAFWCNPISGHATLYWYQQILGQGPKLLIQFQNNGVVDDSQLPKDRFSAERLKGVDSTLKIQPAKLEDSAVYLCASSLVAGNVDGYTFGSGTRLTVV.

As regards this clonotype: A clone one base away is much larger, so this may be a read error. In DNA, the CDR3 is TGCAGCGTTGAAGTGGGGACACCGAGCTCCTACAATGAGCAGTTCTTC. It specifies CSVEVGTPSSYNEQFF. This chain uses TRBV29-1 with TRBJ2-1, with a possible D match to TRBD1 (6 bases). V dropped 1 base and J dropped 0 bases, with 13 bases sitting between them. The germline gives CDR1 SQVTM, CDR2 ANQGSEA. The CDR3 has 16 amino acids.

The table lists this clonotype with a few counts. The chain joins TRBV7-2 to TRBJ1-1; D not certain. Trimming left V 0 bases short and J 0 bases short, with 11 bases between. Germline CDR1 reads SGHTA; CDR2 reads FQGNSA. This CDR3 is built from 16 residues. The CDR3: CASSLAAAAMNTEAFF. For the CDR3, the DNA is TGTGCCAGCAGCTTAGCGGCAGCAGCCATGAACACTGAAGCTTTCTTT.

The V gene is TRBV29-1, the J gene TRBJ1-2; no firm D call. The CDR3 extends over 13 amino acids. Between the trimmed V and J ends, which lost 5 bases and 5 bases, there was a span of 15 bases. Germline V gene data show CDR1 as SQVTM and CDR2 as ANQGSEA. The CDR3 spells CSVSETQAYGYTF. The CDR3 nucleotides are TGCAGCGTTTCGGAGACCCAAGCATATGGCTACACCTTC.

A few counts support this clonotype. This chain links TRBV6-2 or TRBV6-3 with TRBJ1-1; D gene ambiguous. Germline lookup yields CDR1 MNHEY and CDR2 SVGEGT. The CDR3 consists of 17 residues. Between the trimmed V and J ends, which lost 6 bases and 0 bases, there was a span of 20 bases. The CDR3 nucleotides are TGTGCCAGCAGCGGGTTCATCGGGAGGTACATGAACACTGAAGCTTTCTTT. Translated, it gives CASSGFIGRYMNTEAFF.

The chain uses TRBV7-3 and TRBJ2-7; D gene ambiguous. CDR3 length: 14 residues. Germline loops: CDR1 SGHTA, CDR2 FQGTGA. Between the trimmed V and J ends, which lost 5 bases and 6 bases, there was a span of 17 bases. The CDR3 loop is CASSLGPQSGEQYF. The CDR3 DNA sequence: TGTGCCAGCAGCCTGGGCCCCCAGTCGGGCGAGCAGTACTTC.

The chain uses TRBV6-5 and TRBJ1-2, with D unclear. The CDR3 covers 12 residues. V lost 9 bases to trimming and J lost 6 bases, with 14 bases between them. From germline, CDR1 is MNHEY and CDR2 SVGAGI. The CDR3 bases are TGTGCCAGTCTTGGGAACCTTCATGGCTACACCTTC. Translation: CASLGNLHGYTF.

V usage is TRBV5-1 and J usage is TRBJ1-6; 10 bases fit TRBD1. Germline-derived CDR1 and CDR2 are SGHRS and YFSETQ. CDR3 length: 14 amino acids. Trimming cost V 3 bases and J 8 bases; bases outside gene matches: 2. The CDR3 protein is CASSSGQGDSPLHF. The CDR3 coding sequence is TGCGCCAGCAGCTCAGGACAGGGGGATTCACCCCTCCACTTT.

The chain carries TRBV12-5 and TRBJ2-7; possible D gene TRBD2, 6 bases. Germline lookup yields CDR1 LGHNT and CDR2 FRNRAP. The CDR3 has 13 amino acids. Trimming cost V 4 bases and J 3 bases, with 10 bases left between them. CDR3 residues: CASGSRLDYEQYF. As DNA, the CDR3 is TGTGCTAGTGGTTCCCGACTAGACTACGAGCAGTACTTC.

This clonotype came up a few times. This chain links TRBV5-1 with TRBJ2-1; TRBD2 matches 10 bases. CDR3 length equals 13 residues. CDR1 is SGHRS and CDR2 is YFSETQ in the germline V gene. V lost 3 bases and J lost 11; bases outside the gene matches: 5. The CDR3 loop reads CASSSAGGPQQFF. The CDR3 nucleotides read TGCGCCAGCAGCTCAGCGGGGGGGCCTCAGCAGTTCTTC. Based on the CDR3 plus reference TRBV5-1 and TRBJ2-1, the full variable domain is KAGVTQTPRYLIKTRGQQVTLSCSPISGHRSVSWYQQTPGQGLQFLFEYFSETQRNKGNFPGRFSGRQFSNSRSEMNVSTLELGDSALYLCASSSAGGPQQFFGPGTRLTVL.

This clonotype was seen more than once but under ten times. The chain links TRBV20-1 to TRBJ2-2; no clear D. There are 14 residues in the CDR3. Germline V lookup: CDR1 DFQATT, CDR2 SNEGSKA (reference sequence). Trimming took 1 base from V and 5 from J, leaving 11 bases between them. DNA of the CDR3: TGCAGTGCTAGAGCCTGGGCGGTGACCGGGGAGCTGTTTTTT. Protein: CSARAWAVTGELFF.

CDR3 bases: TGCGCCAGCAGCTCTACAGGCCGGGGTACAGATACGCAGTATTTT. Amino acid sequence: CASSSTGRGTDTQYF. The genes are TRBV5-1 and TRBJ2-3, with D perhaps matching TRBD1 or TRBD2 (5 bases each). Germline assignment: CDR1 SGHRS and CDR2 YFSETQ. The CDR3 is 15 amino acids. Between the trimmed V and J ends, which lost 3 bases and 3 bases, there was a span of 14 bases.

The gene calls are TRBV9 and TRBJ2-1, with TRBD2 identical over 7 bases. CDR1 SGDLS and CDR2 YYNGEE come from the germline V gene. J lost 6 bases, V lost 3 bases, and 18 bases had no gene match. The CDR3 has 18 residues. The chain's CDR3 is CASSETPRSGTRSNEQFF. CDR3 nucleotides: TGTGCCAGCAGCGAGACCCCTAGGAGCGGGACTCGGAGCAATGAGCAGTTCTTC.

The rearrangement joins TRBV20-1 to TRBJ2-3, with 12 positions matching TRBD2. The CDR3 runs to 14 residues. Looked up from germline, CDR1 is DFQATT and CDR2 is SNEGSKA (reference sequence). This CDR3 reads CSPGLAGRTDTQYF. The CDR3 DNA sequence: TGCAGCCCGGGACTAGCGGGTCGCACAGATACGCAGTATTTT.

The chain couples TRBV12-3 or TRBV12-4 to TRBJ1-1; TRBD1 might be the D (5 bases). CDR3 size: 14 residues. V lost 3 bases to trimming and J lost 4 bases, with 12 bases between them. DNA for the CDR3: TGTGCCAGCAGTTTGGCAGGGAAGACCACTGAAGCTTTCTTT. Its protein product is CASSLAGKTTEAFF.

The chain recombines TRBV6-5 with TRBJ2-7; D possibly uses TRBD1 or TRBD2 (5 bases each). The CDR3 sequence is 16 residues long. Between the trimmed V and J ends, which lost 2 bases and 2 bases, there was a span of 16 bases. Germline loops: CDR1 MNHEY, CDR2 SVGAGI. The CDR3 DNA is TGTGCCAGCAGTTACGCCCCACCCGGGGCAACCTACGAGCAGTACTTC. Translated, it gives CASSYAPPGATYEQYF.

In its sample, this clonotype was seen a few times. DNA for the CDR3: TGTGCCAGCAGCCCACCGACGGGATCAGATACGCAGTATTTT. It encodes CASSPPTGSDTQYF. This rearrangement joins TRBV9 to TRBJ2-3; a weak D match, TRBD2 (5 bases). The V end was cut by 4 bases, the J end by 4 bases, with 13 bases between. The CDR3 spans 14 residues. The germline gives CDR1 SGDLS, CDR2 YYNGEE.

In this sample, this clonotype turned up a few times. The J gene is TRBJ2-1, the V gene TRBV9; 7 bases fit TRBD2. The CDR3 spans 15 residues. The junction had 13 bases not matched to a gene; V was cut back by 3 bases and J by 10 bases. Germline CDR1 is SGDLS and CDR2 is YYNGEE. This CDR3 reads CASSARLAEEREQFF. Written as DNA, the CDR3 is TGTGCCAGCAGCGCCCGACTAGCAGAAGAGCGAGAGCAGTTCTTC.

This clonotype was seen many times. This chain links TRBV3-1 with TRBJ1-2; perhaps TRBD1 as D (6 bases). Trimming pared 5 bases from V and 1 base from J, leaving 8 bases between. Germline CDR1 and CDR2: LGHDT and YNNKEL (reference sequence). The CDR3 length is 13 residues. The chain's CDR3 is CASSRGGNYGYTF. The CDR3 nucleotides read TGTGCCAGCAGCAGGGGGGGTAACTATGGCTACACCTTC.

The genes are TRBV20-1 and TRBJ1-1, with TRBD1 matching 7 bases. The V segment lost 6 bases and the J segment 5 bases; nucleotides outside the gene matches: 6. The CDR3 loop spans 12 amino acids. CDR1 DFQATT and CDR2 SNEGSKA come from the germline V gene (reference sequence). The CDR3 sequence is CSARQGMTEAFF. The CDR3 nucleotides read TGCAGTGCGAGACAGGGTATGACTGAAGCTTTCTTT.

This clonotype was seen a few times. The chain couples TRBV12-3 or TRBV12-4 to TRBJ2-5, with 7 bases identical to TRBD2. CDR3 length: 14 amino acids. V was clipped by 3 bases and J by 5 bases; unmatched bases: 6. CDR3: CASSFSGGGETQYF. For the CDR3, the DNA is TGTGCCAGCAGTTTTTCGGGGGGAGGGGAGACCCAGTACTTC.

This chain connects TRBV20-1 to TRBJ2-3; D not resolved. V lost 1 base to trimming and J lost 7 bases, with 6 bases between them. Looked up from germline, CDR1 is DFQATT and CDR2 is SNEGSKA (reference sequence). CDR3 length: 11 amino acids. CDR3 residues: CSARAQHTQYF. The CDR3 coding sequence is TGCAGTGCTAGAGCCCAACATACGCAGTATTTT.